This T cell receptor (beta chain) came from a study of cytomegalovirus exposure and HLA in healthy donors. 13 Jbeta primers and 60 Vbeta primers were used for the PCR. This table comes from immunoSEQ multiplex PCR, and its TCRdb copy is limited to in-frame clones, with some not included. The repertoire holds some 200,000 clones, with approximately 80% as singletons. Trimming removed 1 base from V and 5 bases from J; junction bases left unmatched: 6. CDR3 length: 16 residues. Germline V CDR1 and CDR2: SEHNR, FQNEAQ (reference sequence). The specimen was PBMCs. This sequence joins TRBV7-9 and TRBJ1-4, with 8 bases lining up with TRBD1. This clonotype originated in a boy aged 2 to 10 in good health and CMV-seronegative. The CDR3 DNA reads TGTGCCAGCAGCTTAGTAGAACAGGGGGGAAATGAAAAACTGTTTTTT. Translation: CASSLVEQGGNEKLFF.